The 22 T cell receptor beta chains listed next were all sequenced from one sample in a study of cytomegalovirus exposure and HLA in healthy donors. The study ran its PCR with 60 Vbeta and 13 Jbeta primers. Clones were read by immunoSEQ multiplex PCR, and TCRdb kept only the in-frame ones, dropping some. Of about 130,000 clones listed, under 80% were seen once; the top ten hold approximately 13%. The sample consisted of PBMCs. The receptors were gathered from a woman between 55 and 75 years old in good health and CMV-seropositive.

The chain joins TRBV7-8 to TRBJ1-2; 11 positions agree with TRBD1. The V gene's germline CDR1 is SGHVS and CDR2 FQNEAQ. Trimming cost V 1 base and J 5 bases; bases outside gene matches: 3. The CDR3 extends over 15 amino acids. CDR3 amino acids: CASSLDRDRGYGYTF. The CDR3 DNA follows: TGTGCCAGCAGCTTAGATCGGGACAGGGGGTATGGCTACACCTTC.

V usage is TRBV29-1 and J usage is TRBJ2-2, with 8 bases fitting TRBD1. CDR3 size: 16 residues. Germline CDR1 reads SQVTM; CDR2 reads ANQGSEA. J gave up 5 bases and V 0 bases, and 8 bases lay outside the gene matches. The CDR3 sequence is CSVEDPQGAQTGELFF. The CDR3 nucleotides read TGCAGCGTTGAAGATCCGCAGGGGGCGCAAACCGGGGAGCTGTTTTTT.

V gene TRBV15 combines with J gene TRBJ2-7; D is uncertain. V lost 3 bases, J lost 3 bases, and 15 bases lay in between. The CDR3 totals 15 residues. Germline V CDR1 and CDR2: LNHNV, YYDKDF (reference sequence). CDR3 DNA: TGTGCCACCAGCAGCGCTCGATCAGGCCGCTACGAGCAGTACTTC. This sequence encodes CATSSARSGRYEQYF.

The chain recombines TRBV27 with TRBJ1-2; D is ambiguous. Between the trimmed V and J ends, which lost 1 base and 0 bases, there was a span of 9 bases. This CDR3 region has 15 residues. Per the germline V gene, CDR1 is MNHEY and CDR2 is SMNVEV (reference sequence). This CDR3 is CASSLFSSANYGYTF. The CDR3 bases are TGTGCCAGCAGTTTATTTTCCTCAGCTAACTATGGCTACACCTTC.

About this clone: This sample includes further DNA sequences coding for the same CDR3. J is TRBJ1-2 and V is TRBV10-3; 8 bases are shared with TRBD1. With 5 bases clipped from V and 2 bases from J, the junction kept 4 bases outside the gene matches. Germline CDR1 ENHRY, CDR2 SYGVKD. The CDR3 has 14 amino acids. This chain's CDR3 is CAISPGQGNYGYTF. As DNA, the CDR3 is TGTGCCATCAGTCCCGGACAGGGAAACTATGGCTACACCTTC.

This chain connects TRBV19 to TRBJ1-1; 7 bases fit TRBD1. Looked up from germline, CDR1 is LNHDA and CDR2 is SQIVND (reference sequence). Trimming at V came to 6 bases and at J to 1 base, leaving 5 bases not matched to a gene. The CDR3 runs 14 residues. CDR3 protein: CASRHRTGNTEAFF. The CDR3 coding sequence is TGTGCCAGTAGACACAGGACAGGGAACACTGAAGCTTTCTTT.

The chain has TRBV27 and TRBJ2-7, with 13 bases identical to TRBD2. Losses at the gene ends were 5 bases for V and 5 bases for J; bases not matched to a gene: 9. The CDR3 is made up of 16 amino acids. Germline V lookup: CDR1 MNHEY, CDR2 SMNVEV (reference sequence). This CDR3 reads CASSITSGRVGDEQYF. CDR3 in DNA: TGTGCCAGCAGTATTACTAGCGGGAGGGTAGGGGACGAGCAGTACTTC.

The rearrangement uses TRBV5-4 and TRBJ2-7, with 11 bases lining up with TRBD2. Germline V lookup: CDR1 SGHNT, CDR2 YYREEE (reference sequence). This CDR3 has 15 residues. The V segment lost 1 base and the J segment 5 bases; nucleotides outside the gene matches: 5. CDR3 sequence reads: CASSLMLAGGNEQYF. Here the CDR3 DNA reads TGTGCCAGCAGCTTGATGCTAGCGGGAGGAAACGAGCAGTACTTC.

The chain employs TRBV5-6 and TRBJ2-3; 8 bases line up with TRBD1. The trim removed 2 bases at V and 4 bases at J, leaving 3 bases unmatched. Germline CDR1 SGHDT, CDR2 YYEEEE. CDR3 length: 14 amino acids. CDR3 amino acids: CASSLGQGPDTQYF. The CDR3 DNA is TGTGCCAGCAGCTTAGGACAGGGCCCAGATACGCAGTATTTT.

The chain is built from TRBV5-1 and TRBJ1-3, with 7 bases identical to TRBD1. The germline gives CDR1 SGHRS, CDR2 YFSETQ. The CDR3 runs to 14 residues. V trimming: 0 bases; J trimming: 7 bases; junction bases outside the gene matches: 4. This CDR3 is CASSLDPGGNTIYF. The CDR3 bases are TGCGCCAGCAGCTTGGACCCAGGGGGGAACACCATATATTTT.

This clone was counted a few times. This rearrangement joins TRBV30 to TRBJ1-5; no firm D call. V lost 3 bases to trimming and J lost 0 bases, with 9 bases between them. Germline assignment: CDR1 GTSNPN and CDR2 SVGIG (reference sequence). The CDR3 has 14 amino acids. The CDR3 DNA follows: TGTGCCTGGAGCGGGAGAATTAGCAATCAGCCCCAGCATTTT. As protein: CAWSGRISNQPQHF.

The chain carries TRBV7-2 and TRBJ1-6, with D perhaps TRBD1 (5 bases). The CDR3 is made up of 13 amino acids. V was trimmed by 3 bases and J by 11 bases, leaving 11 bases between them. CDR1 SGHTA and CDR2 FQGNSA come from the germline V gene. Here the CDR3 reads CASSFQGRPPLHF. The CDR3 coding sequence is TGTGCCAGCAGCTTTCAGGGTCGACCACCCCTCCACTTT.

The rearrangement joins TRBV6-5 to TRBJ1-4, with 7 bases aligning to TRBD1. The CDR3 sequence is 15 residues long. Losses at the gene ends were 5 bases for V and 3 bases for J; bases not matched to a gene: 6. Per germline, CDR1 MNHEY and CDR2 SVGAGI. The CDR3 loop is CASSPQGRSNEKLFF. The CDR3 region has the DNA TGTGCCAGCAGTCCACAGGGGCGATCTAATGAAAAACTGTTTTTT.

The chain combines TRBV10-2 with TRBJ2-5, with D possibly being TRBD1 (5 bases). The DNA end is a closer match to TRBJ2-7, so the J assignment may be wrong. This CDR3 is built from 15 residues. CDR1 is WSHSY and CDR2 is SAAADI in the germline V gene. The CDR3 sequence is CASSESRQGTDEQYF. For the CDR3, the DNA is TGCGCCAGCAGTGAGTCGCGGCAGGGTACCGACGAGCAGTACTTC.

V gene TRBV11-2 combines with J gene TRBJ1-2; D possibly corresponds to TRBD1 (6 bases). Looked up from germline, CDR1 is SGHAT and CDR2 is FQNNGV. CDR3 length: 13 residues. V was trimmed by 6 bases and J by 3 bases, leaving 11 bases between them. CDR3 nucleotide sequence: TGTGCCAGCAGACCGACAGGATACTATGGCTACACCTTC. Translating it yields CASRPTGYYGYTF.

V gene TRBV7-2 combines with J gene TRBJ1-1; 9 bases map to TRBD1. V lost 5 bases and J lost 3; bases outside the gene matches: 4. CDR3 size: 14 residues. CDR1 and CDR2 (germline): SGHTA, FQGNSA. The CDR3 spells CASSVRQGDTEAFF. The DNA for the CDR3 is TGTGCCAGCAGCGTACGACAGGGGGACACTGAAGCTTTCTTT.

The chain has TRBV5-4 and TRBJ2-1; 9 bases line up with TRBD1. CDR1 and CDR2 (germline): SGHNT, YYREEE (reference sequence). Unmatched junction bases numbered 15, after V lost 2 bases and J lost 6 bases. The CDR3 extends over 18 amino acids. The CDR3 spells CASSLFFRDRVFGNEQFF. CDR3 in DNA: TGTGCCAGCAGCTTATTTTTCCGGGACAGGGTATTTGGCAATGAGCAGTTCTTC.

The V call is TRBV5-4, the J call TRBJ2-4; a weak D match, TRBD2 (5 bases). The CDR3 loop spans 16 amino acids. The V end lost 3 bases, the J end lost 0 bases, and 13 bases lay between the germline ends. Germline CDR1 and CDR2: SGHNT and YYREEE (reference sequence). The CDR3 spells CASSSEGGRAKNIQYF. The CDR3 bases are TGTGCCAGCAGCTCCGAAGGCGGGCGAGCCAAAAACATTCAGTACTTC.

The chain is built from TRBV7-2 and TRBJ1-5, with D possibly being TRBD1 (5 bases). The CDR3 extends over 14 amino acids. The germline V gene has CDR1 SGHTA and CDR2 FQGNSA. V lost 2 bases and J 5 bases, leaving 10 bases between the germline ends. DNA of the CDR3: TGTGCCAGCAGCTTACAGGGACTACATCAGCCCCAGCATTTT. Residues: CASSLQGLHQPQHF. Full variable domain (remainder filled in from reference TRBV7-2 and TRBJ1-5): GAGVSQSPSNKVTEKGKDVELRCDPISGHTALYWYRQSLGQGLEFLIYFQGNSAPDKSGLPSDRFSAERTGGSVSTLTIQRTQQEDSAVYLCASSLQGLHQPQHFGDGTRLSIL.

A single count supports this clone. This chain uses TRBV28 with TRBJ2-5; 8 bases match TRBD1. The J call could be wrong; TRBJ2-7 is a better fit for the DNA end. Germline V gene sequence: CDR1 MDHEN, CDR2 SYDVKM. The CDR3 contains 15 residues. The CDR3: CASSLGQAATYEQYF. CDR3 in DNA: TGTGCCAGCAGCTTGGGACAGGCTGCGACCTACGAGCAGTACTTC.

The chain is built from TRBV18 and TRBJ1-2; 9 nucleotides match TRBD1. Trimming took 1 base from V and 3 from J; bases not matched to a gene: 9. This CDR3 is 17 amino acids long. The germline gives CDR1 KGHSH, CDR2 LQKENI. The CDR3 sequence is CASSPRGTGKMDYGYTF. The CDR3 nucleotides are TGTGCCAGCTCACCACGCGGGACAGGGAAGATGGACTATGGCTACACCTTC. The full variable domain, its missing parts supplied by reference TRBV18 and TRBJ1-2, is NAGVMQNPRHLVRRRGQEARLRCSPMKGHSHVYWYRQLPEEGLKFMVYLQKENIIDESGMPKERFSAEFPKEGPSILRIQQVVRGDSAAYFCASSPRGTGKMDYGYTFGSGTRLTVV.

This clone was observed a handful of times. The chain uses TRBV2 and TRBJ2-1, with a possible D match to TRBD2 (6 bases). The germline V and J ends were trimmed by 2 bases and 13 bases, with 15 bases remaining between them. The CDR3 extends over 13 amino acids. Germline CDR1 SNHLY, CDR2 FYNNEI. The CDR3 sequence: CASSESVAAVQFF. CDR3 in DNA: TGTGCCAGCAGTGAATCGGTAGCGGCTGTCCAGTTCTTC.